This record looks at one T cell receptor beta chain sequence and its context. Its cognate antigen has yet to be identified. No quality values exist for individual bases; no much larger clone is one base distant. On an AutoMACS, CD4+ and CD8+ cells were isolated via positive magnetic bead selection, and their purity was verified by flow cytometry. A TCR V beta antibody panel was used in flow cytometry to screen first for clonal expansions, which were then characterized by TCRB deep sequencing of sorted CD8+ fractions. Isolation of peripheral blood mononuclear cells was done through Ficoll-Paque PLUS density gradient separation. DNA was extracted from CD4-enriched, CD8-enriched or PBMC samples with Nucleospin Tissue or Tissue XS kits and quantified with a Qubit 2.0 fluorometer. The data were obtained in a study of somatic mutations in cytotoxic T cells in rheumatoid arthritis (dated by TCRdb to 2015 to 2018). Broadly, across the study: Right after diagnosis and prior to the start of any treatment, 30 to 35 ml EDTA of peripheral blood was drawn from patients. TCRB deep sequencing was performed for roughly 66 rheumatoid arthritis patients and 20 or so healthy controls. Patient and control groups had essentially identical median ages. Some T-cell populations stained with V beta antibodies were sorted by flow on a FACSAria II or Sony SH800 to nearly 100% purity, with sorted V beta1+ cells additionally subjected to TCRB sequencing. To characterize clonality, the study used TCRB deep sequencing while asking whether somatic mutations are carried by expanded CD8+ T-cell clones in newly diagnosed, untreated rheumatoid arthritis. Broader findings and caveats from the paper: Viral specificity could not be ruled out by absence from virus-specific databases, and the antigen targets of the expanded CD8+ clones remained unknown. Healthy controls showed no age-related increase in CD8+ clonality, whereas patients did (Spearman r ~ 0.49). The slight underrepresentation of TRBV07 in patients was not corrected for multiple comparisons. Several identical CD8+ TCRB sequences were found in both blood and synovial fluid, and in about an eighth of the roughly 60 patients the largest CD8+ clone exceeded 20% of CD8+ cells. There was no significant difference in CD8+ T-cell clonality between rheumatoid arthritis patients and age-matched healthy controls.

Genomic DNA underwent TCRB CDR3 sequencing using the immunoSEQ assay. For the original study's pipeline: Published virus-specific TCRB sequences were compared with patient CD8+ clones larger than 1%, and only a few matches were found. Analyses were restricted to productive TCRB rearrangements. Clonality was expressed as a Shannon entropy-based productive clonality index, with each clone defined by a unique TCRB CDR3 sequence. Repertoire overlap between two samples was calculated from the template counts of each clone relative to total templates per sample. Flow cytometry-measured V-gene usage correlated with V-gene usage from TCRB sequencing, with a Spearman r of approximately 0.55. Entries here come from immuneACCESS through TCRdb and include only in-frame sequences with V and J called. Some clones fail to appear in such tables; in the studies checked, an unresolved V gene covers under half of the shortfall, and the cause of the remainder is unknown. V, J and clone size derive from that table, while D and trimming were established from the DNA sequence. The sample table lists around 18,000 clones, 75% to 90% of them with a count of one. Roughly an eighth of the sample belongs to the ten largest clones.

The germline V end is reduced by 2 bases and the J end by 1 base; junction bases left unmatched: 5. The germline V gene gives CDR1 as SGDLS and CDR2 as YYNGEE. The CDR3 contains 15 residues, cysteine and phenylalanine counted. The DNA shown is the 45-base CDR3, in frame from base 1. The sample consisted of CD8+ T cells sorted from blood. The TCR sequence derives from an adult with rheumatoid arthritis. Recombination connected TRBV9 to TRBJ2-5, with TRBD1 matching 7 junction bases. The CDR3: CASSVTTGFQETQYF. In nucleotides, the sequence is TGTGCCAGCAGCGTGACGACAGGGTTCCAAGAGACCCAGTACTTC.